This record covers a single T cell receptor beta chain. The entry originates in a study of T cells in Graves' hyperthyroidism and ophthalmopathy. With 2 bases removed from V and 7 bases from J, the gap between germline ends came to 5 bases. This CDR3 has 12 amino acids. The germline V gene has CDR1 MRHNA and CDR2 SNTAGT. What was amplified from RNA transcripts were TCR beta CDR3 regions. Using the HTBI primer set, a first-round RT-PCR was run on the TCR CDR3. TCRdb redid the calling of the multiplex PCR reads with MiXCR, one entry per CDR3 protein. The sample has 300,000 to 400,000 distinct CDR3 sequences, 18% seen once.

The chain combines TRBV6-4 with TRBJ2-2; no definite D call. Sequenced sample: blood. The clonotype comes from a man younger than 35 with Graves' ophthalmopathy. The CDR3 DNA follows: TGTGCCAGCAGTGACAGGCGCGGGGAGCTGTTTTTT. Translating it yields CASSDRRGELFF.